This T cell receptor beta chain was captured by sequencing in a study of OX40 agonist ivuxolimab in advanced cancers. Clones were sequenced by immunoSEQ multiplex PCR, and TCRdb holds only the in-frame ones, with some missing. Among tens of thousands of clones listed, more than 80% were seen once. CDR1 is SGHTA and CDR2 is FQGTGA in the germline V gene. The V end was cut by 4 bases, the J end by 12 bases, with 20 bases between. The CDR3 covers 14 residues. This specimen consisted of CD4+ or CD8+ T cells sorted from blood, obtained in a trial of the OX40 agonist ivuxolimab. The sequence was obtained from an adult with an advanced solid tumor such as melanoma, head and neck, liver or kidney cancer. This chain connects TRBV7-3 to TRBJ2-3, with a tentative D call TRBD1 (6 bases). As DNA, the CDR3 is TGTGCCAGCAGCTCCCACGGGGACAACCGTCCACAGTATTTT. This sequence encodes CASSSHGDNRPQYF.